This T cell receptor (beta chain) was captured in a study of cytomegalovirus exposure and HLA in healthy donors. The ends lost 6 bases at V and 13 bases at J; junction bases unmatched: 12. Germline V lookup: CDR1 SQVTM, CDR2 ANQGSEA. This CDR3 spans 13 amino acids. Study findings and constraints: Because they were indistinguishable, some V segments, including TRBV6-2 and TRBV6-3, were excluded.

This clone was seen more than once but under ten times. Its antigen remains unidentified. The PCR ran on 60 Vbeta and 13 Jbeta primers. Generated by immunoSEQ multiplex PCR, the TCRdb table keeps only in-frame clones and is missing some. Of 100,000 to 150,000 clones in the sample, roughly 72% are singletons; the top ten hold roughly 7%. Sequences were obtained from PBMCs. This sequence originates from a male donor in good health and CMV-seronegative. J is TRBJ2-1 and V is TRBV29-1, with TRBD1 identical over 10 bases. DNA of the CDR3: TGCAGCGTGAAGGGACAGGGGTTAGAGGCCCAGTTCTTC. Its translation is CSVKGQGLEAQFF.